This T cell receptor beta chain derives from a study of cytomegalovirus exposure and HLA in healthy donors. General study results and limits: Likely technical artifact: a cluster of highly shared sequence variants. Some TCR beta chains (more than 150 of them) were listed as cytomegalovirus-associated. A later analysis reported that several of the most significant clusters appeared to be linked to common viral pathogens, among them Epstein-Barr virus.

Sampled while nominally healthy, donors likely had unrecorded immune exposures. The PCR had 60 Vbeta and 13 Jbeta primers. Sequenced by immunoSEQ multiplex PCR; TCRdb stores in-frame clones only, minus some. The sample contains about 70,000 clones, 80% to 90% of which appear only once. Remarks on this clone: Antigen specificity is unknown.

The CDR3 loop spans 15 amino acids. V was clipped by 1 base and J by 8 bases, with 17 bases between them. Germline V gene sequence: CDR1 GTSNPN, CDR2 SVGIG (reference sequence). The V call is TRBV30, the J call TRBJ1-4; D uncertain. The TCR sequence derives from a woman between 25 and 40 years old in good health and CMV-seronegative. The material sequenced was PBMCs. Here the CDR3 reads CAWSGGEGVNEKLFF. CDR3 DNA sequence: TGTGCCTGGAGTGGCGGAGAGGGCGTGAACGAAAAACTGTTTTTT.